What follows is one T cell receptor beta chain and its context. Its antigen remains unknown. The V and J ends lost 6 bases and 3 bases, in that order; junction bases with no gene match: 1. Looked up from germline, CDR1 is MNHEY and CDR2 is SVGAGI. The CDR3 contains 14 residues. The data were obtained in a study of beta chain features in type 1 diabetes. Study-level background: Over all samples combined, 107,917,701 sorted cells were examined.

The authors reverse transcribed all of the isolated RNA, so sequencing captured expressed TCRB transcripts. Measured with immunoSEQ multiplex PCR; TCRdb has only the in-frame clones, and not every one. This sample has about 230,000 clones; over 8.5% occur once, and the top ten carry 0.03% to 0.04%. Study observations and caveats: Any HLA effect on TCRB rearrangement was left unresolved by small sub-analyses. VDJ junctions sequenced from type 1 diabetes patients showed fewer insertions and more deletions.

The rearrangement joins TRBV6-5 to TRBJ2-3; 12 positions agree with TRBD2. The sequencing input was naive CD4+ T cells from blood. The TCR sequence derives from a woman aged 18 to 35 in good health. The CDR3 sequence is CASRLAGGTDTQYF. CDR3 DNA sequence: TGTGCCAGCAGACTAGCGGGGGGAACAGATACGCAGTATTTT.